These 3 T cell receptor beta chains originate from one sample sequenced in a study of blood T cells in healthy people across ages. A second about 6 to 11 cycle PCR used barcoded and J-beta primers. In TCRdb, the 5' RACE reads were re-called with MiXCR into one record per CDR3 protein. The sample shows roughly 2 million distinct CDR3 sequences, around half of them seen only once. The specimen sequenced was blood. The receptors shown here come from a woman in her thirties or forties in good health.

CDR3 sequence (DNA): TGTGCCAGCAGTGAAGGCGGTCAACACAATGAGCAGTACTTC. Protein: CASSEGGQHNEQYF. The chain joins TRBV6-4 to TRBJ2-5; D is uncertain. Germline CDR1 MRHNA, CDR2 SNTAGT. CDR3 length: 14 residues. V shed 3 bases and J shed 11 bases, with 19 bases lying between them.

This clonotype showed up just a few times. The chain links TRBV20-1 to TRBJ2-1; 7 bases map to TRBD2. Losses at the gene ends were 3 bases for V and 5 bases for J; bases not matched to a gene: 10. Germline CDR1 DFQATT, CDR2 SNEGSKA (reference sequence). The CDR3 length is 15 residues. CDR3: CSASLWGGDHNEQFF. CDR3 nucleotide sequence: TGCAGTGCTAGTTTATGGGGGGGGGATCACAATGAGCAGTTCTTC.

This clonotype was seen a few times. This CDR3 reads CASNINTDTQYF. Here the CDR3 DNA reads TGTGCCAGCAATATAAACACAGATACGCAGTATTTT. The chain uses TRBV6-5 and TRBJ2-3; no firm D call. The germline CDR1 and CDR2 sequences are MNHEY and SVGAGI. V gave up 7 bases and J gave up 2 bases, with 7 bases separating them. CDR3 length: 12 amino acids.